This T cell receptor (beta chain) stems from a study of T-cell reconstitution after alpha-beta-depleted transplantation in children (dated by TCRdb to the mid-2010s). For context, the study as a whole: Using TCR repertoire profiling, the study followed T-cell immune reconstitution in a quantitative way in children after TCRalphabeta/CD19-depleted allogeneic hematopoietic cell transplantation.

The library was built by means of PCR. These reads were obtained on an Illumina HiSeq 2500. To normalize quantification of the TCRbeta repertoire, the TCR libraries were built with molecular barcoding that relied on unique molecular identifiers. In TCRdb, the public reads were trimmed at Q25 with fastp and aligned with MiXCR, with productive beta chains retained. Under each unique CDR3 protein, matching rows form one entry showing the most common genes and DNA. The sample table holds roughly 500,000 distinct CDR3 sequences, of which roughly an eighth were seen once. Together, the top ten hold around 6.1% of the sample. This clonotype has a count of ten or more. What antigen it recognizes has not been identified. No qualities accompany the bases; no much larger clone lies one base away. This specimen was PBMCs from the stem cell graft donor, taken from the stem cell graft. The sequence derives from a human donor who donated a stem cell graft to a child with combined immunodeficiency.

Here the CDR3 is given as CAISTGRIYEQYF. The sequenced DNA is TGTGCCATCAGTACCGGACGGATATACGAGCAGTACTTC. The sequence joins TRBV10-3 to TRBJ2-7; no D gene can be assigned with confidence. V drops 5 bases and J drops 4 bases, leaving 12 bases in between. The CDR3 has 13 amino acids, counting the end cysteine and phenylalanine. Only the CDR3 portion is preserved as DNA: 39 bases, with reading frame beginning at the first base. The CDR1 and CDR2 encoded by the germline V gene are ENHRY and SYGVKD.